The 19 T cell receptor beta chains below all came from one sample that was sequenced in a study of long-term antiretroviral therapy in people with HIV. The assay used was immunoSEQ (version v3.0), run at survey level. The assay was immunoSEQ multiplex PCR, and TCRdb's table has in-frame clones only and misses some. The profile shows 20,000 to 25,000 clones, 80% to 85% of them singletons. Sequencing used unsorted PBMCs, obtained 1.2 years after starting antiretroviral therapy. Receptor source: a woman between 35 and 50 years old with HIV.

The genes are TRBV5-1 and TRBJ2-5; no firm D call. Germline lookup yields CDR1 SGHRS and CDR2 YFSETQ. The length of the CDR3 is 12 residues. V lost 4 bases and J 1 base, leaving 5 bases between the germline ends. The CDR3 region is CASSVFQETQYF. Here the CDR3 DNA reads TGCGCCAGCAGCGTCTTCCAAGAGACCCAGTACTTC.

The chain carries TRBV18 and TRBJ2-6, with 8 nucleotides matching TRBD1. The length of the CDR3 is 19 residues. Trimming cost V 6 bases and J 0 bases; bases outside gene matches: 13. Germline CDR1 KGHSH, CDR2 LQKENI. In nucleotides, the CDR3 is TGTGCCAGCTCCCGAGACAGGGGAATTTCGGGCTCTGGGGCCAACGTCCTGACTTTC. As protein: CASSRDRGISGSGANVLTF.

The chain uses TRBV18 and TRBJ2-5; D might be TRBD1 (6 bases). Between the trimmed V and J ends, which lost 3 bases and 1 base, there was a span of 9 bases. CDR3 length equals 14 residues. CDR1 is KGHSH, CDR2 LQKENI, per germline. The CDR3 nucleotides read TGTGCCAGCTCACCGAGGGGGACCCAAGAGACCCAGTACTTC. It yields the protein CASSPRGTQETQYF.

V and J are TRBV4-1 and TRBJ2-1, with D perhaps TRBD2 (5 bases). The CDR3 consists of 17 residues. The germline V gene has CDR1 MGHRA and CDR2 YSYEKL. The germline V and J ends were trimmed by 3 bases and 1 base, with 16 bases remaining between them. The CDR3 coding sequence is TGCGCCAGCAGCCAGTCGGGAAACCCTATTTCCTACAATGAGCAGTTCTTC. This sequence encodes CASSQSGNPISYNEQFF.

CDR3 residues: CASSYKGSSYEQYF. The CDR3 nucleotides read TGTGCCAGCAGTTATAAGGGGTCCTCCTACGAGCAGTACTTC. The chain joins TRBV6-5 to TRBJ2-7; D might be TRBD1 (5 bases). Germline V lookup: CDR1 MNHEY, CDR2 SVGAGI. Trimming shortened V by 3 bases and J by 0 bases, and 9 bases separated the two germline ends. The CDR3 totals 14 residues.

This clone is categorized as large. The rearrangement joins TRBV5-1 to TRBJ1-2, with 10 bases matching TRBD1. CDR1 is SGHRS and CDR2 is YFSETQ in the germline V gene. V was pared by 3 bases and J by 7 bases, with 9 bases of the junction left unmatched. CDR3 length equals 15 residues. The CDR3 region is CASSYSRDRGLGYTF. The CDR3 bases are TGCGCCAGCAGCTACAGCCGGGACAGGGGACTTGGCTACACCTTC.

By share, this clone ranks as medium-sized. The chain recombines TRBV5-1 with TRBJ2-7, with D perhaps TRBD1 or TRBD2 (5 bases each). Germline lookup yields CDR1 SGHRS and CDR2 YFSETQ. Trimming shortened V by 7 bases and J by 7 bases, and 12 bases separated the two germline ends. The CDR3 spans 11 residues. CDR3 sequence: CASGQRGEQYF. Written as DNA, the CDR3 is TGCGCCAGCGGCCAGAGGGGTGAGCAGTACTTC.

The rearrangement uses TRBV2 and TRBJ1-3, with D hard to call. Germline loops: CDR1 SNHLY, CDR2 FYNNEI. V was pared by 4 bases and J by 4 bases, with 5 bases between. The CDR3 runs 12 residues. CDR3 nucleotides: TGTGCCAGCAGTGTCCAGGGAAACACCATATATTTT. This codes for CASSVQGNTIYF.

J is TRBJ2-1 and V is TRBV5-1; D remains ambiguous. Germline CDR1 and CDR2: SGHRS and YFSETQ. The CDR3 totals 16 residues. The V end was cut by 4 bases, the J end by 0 bases, with 14 bases between. Here the CDR3 DNA reads TGCGCCAGCAGCCGGGCCTCCCAAAGCTCCTACAATGAGCAGTTCTTC. Its protein product is CASSRASQSSYNEQFF.

This clone was observed once. The chain joins TRBV19 to TRBJ1-1; possibly TRBD1 for D (5 bases). CDR1 is LNHDA, CDR2 SQIVND, per germline (reference sequence). The V and J ends lost 0 bases and 1 base respectively, with 6 bases between them. The CDR3 is 14 residues long. CDR3 nucleotide sequence: TGTGCCAGTAGTATAGATAGGGGGAACACTGAAGCTTTCTTT. It is translated as CASSIDRGNTEAFF.

This rearrangement joins TRBV5-6 to TRBJ1-2, with D possibly matching TRBD1 (5 bases). Trimming took off 3 bases at V and 4 bases at J, with 13 bases between the two ends. The CDR3 has 14 residues. The germline CDR1 and CDR2 sequences are SGHDT and YYEEEE. CDR3 region: CASSSGSLGYGYTF. In DNA, the CDR3 is TGTGCCAGCAGCTCAGGGAGTTTGGGCTATGGCTACACCTTC.

The chain couples TRBV11-2 to TRBJ1-5, with D tentatively TRBD1 (5 bases). CDR1 and CDR2 (germline): SGHAT, FQNNGV. The CDR3 extends over 17 amino acids. Trimming took off 0 bases at V and 5 bases at J, with 17 bases between the two ends. In DNA, the CDR3 is TGTGCCAGCAGCTTAGAGGCGCGCGCGACAGCTGATCAGCCCCAGCATTTT. Its protein product is CASSLEARATADQPQHF. The variable domain in full, with the rest retrieved from reference TRBV11-2 and TRBJ1-5, is EAGVAQSPRYKIIEKRQSVAFWCNPISGHATLYWYQQILGQGPKLLIQFQNNGVVDDSQLPKDRFSAERLKGVDSTLKIQPAKLEDSAVYLCASSLEARATADQPQHFGDGTRLSIL.

The V gene is TRBV19, the J gene TRBJ1-5; D is unclear. Germline V gene sequence: CDR1 LNHDA, CDR2 SQIVND (reference sequence). Between the trimmed V and J ends, which lost 2 bases and 0 bases, there was a span of 11 bases. This CDR3 is 16 amino acids long. This chain's CDR3 is CASSIRDWNSNQPQHF. The CDR3 DNA follows: TGTGCCAGTAGTATAAGAGACTGGAATAGCAATCAGCCCCAGCATTTT.

The chain combines TRBV28 with TRBJ1-3; possibly TRBD1 for D (6 bases). Germline lookup yields CDR1 MDHEN and CDR2 SYDVKM. This CDR3 contains 15 residues. V gave up 5 bases and J gave up 1 base, with 12 bases separating them. The CDR3 reads CASSTDRRSGNTIYF. In nucleotides, the CDR3 is TGTGCCAGCAGTACCGACAGGAGGTCTGGAAACACCATATATTTT.

This rearrangement joins TRBV29-1 to TRBJ2-1; D unclear. There are 11 residues in the CDR3. Germline-derived CDR1 and CDR2 are SQVTM and ANQGSEA. Trimming pared 4 bases from V and 4 bases from J, leaving 5 bases between. CDR3 in amino acids: CSVVSYNEQFF. In DNA form, the CDR3 reads TGCAGCGTTGTGTCTTACAATGAGCAGTTCTTC.

The V and J genes are TRBV27 and TRBJ2-7, with 9 nucleotides matching TRBD1. CDR3 size: 13 residues. CDR1 is MNHEY, CDR2 SMNVEV, per germline (reference sequence). J was trimmed by 6 bases and V by 8 bases; bases with no gene match: 8. CDR3 loop: CASATGTGLEQYF. In DNA form, the CDR3 reads TGTGCCAGCGCTACGGGGACAGGGCTCGAGCAGTACTTC.

This clone has a single count. V usage is TRBV5-8 and J usage is TRBJ2-7; D is ambiguous. Per germline, CDR1 SGHTS and CDR2 YDEGEE. V was cut by 0 bases and J by 3 bases, with 4 bases left in between. The CDR3 is 12 amino acids. CDR3 residues: CASSLEIYEQYF. CDR3 bases: TGTGCCAGCAGCTTGGAGATCTACGAGCAGTACTTC.

With respect to this clone: Relative to the germline gene, one junction end is altered; a read error may explain this. The chain combines TRBV7-9 with TRBJ2-5, with TRBD2 as a possible D gene (5 bases). Germline-derived CDR1 and CDR2 are SEHNR and FQNEAQ (reference sequence). This CDR3 is built from 15 residues. The CDR3 reads CASSSGLAQSRDPHF. The CDR3 nucleotides read TGTGCCAGCAGTTCAGGACTCGCCCAAAGCAGAGACCCTCACTTC.

This clone was detected a few times. The rearrangement uses TRBV29-1 and TRBJ2-1; 13 bases are shared with TRBD2. The junction had 6 bases not matched to a gene; V was cut back by 3 bases and J by 4 bases. The CDR3 length is 16 residues. Germline CDR1 SQVTM, CDR2 ANQGSEA. CDR3 protein: CSVDGTSGVYYNEQFF. The DNA for the CDR3 is TGCAGCGTTGACGGGACTAGCGGGGTGTATTACAATGAGCAGTTCTTC.